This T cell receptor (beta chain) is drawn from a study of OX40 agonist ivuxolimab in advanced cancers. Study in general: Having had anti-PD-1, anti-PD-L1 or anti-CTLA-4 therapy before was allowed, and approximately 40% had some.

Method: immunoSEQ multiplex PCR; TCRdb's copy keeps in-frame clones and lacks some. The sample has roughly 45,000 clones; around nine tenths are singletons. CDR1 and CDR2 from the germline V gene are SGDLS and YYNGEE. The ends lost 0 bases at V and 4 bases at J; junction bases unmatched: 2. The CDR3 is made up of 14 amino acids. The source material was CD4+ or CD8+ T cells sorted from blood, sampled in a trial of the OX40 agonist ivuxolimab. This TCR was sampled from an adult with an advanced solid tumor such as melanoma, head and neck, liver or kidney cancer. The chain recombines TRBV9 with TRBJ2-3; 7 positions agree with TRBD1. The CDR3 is CASSVGTGPDTQYF. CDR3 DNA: TGTGCCAGCAGCGTAGGGACAGGCCCAGATACGCAGTATTTT.